This T cell receptor beta chain is from a study of shared clonotypes between healthy human individuals. Overall study findings and caveats: Sorted-subset sequencing was shown by rarefaction to be incomplete despite large depth.

Of note for this clone: What it binds is unknown.

Donors were Caucasian adults residing in Nashville, Tennessee, USA. Sequencing used immunoSEQ multiplex PCR; TCRdb keeps in-frame clones, though not all of them. The data show roughly 2.2 million clones, about nine tenths seen once. The CDR3 contains 15 residues. V gave up 2 bases and J gave up 4 bases; unmatched junction bases: 4. Germline V lookup: CDR1 SQVTM, CDR2 ANQGSEA. The chain has TRBV29-1 and TRBJ2-2; 10 nucleotides agree with TRBD2. Material: naive CD4+ T cells from PBMCs. Sample subset: CD45RA+ positively selected. This receptor was taken from a man aged 18 to 29 in good health. Some clones in this sample may be carry-over from other donors' samples. The CDR3 is CSVELAGAVTGELFF. As DNA, the CDR3 is TGCAGCGTTGAACTAGCGGGAGCTGTCACCGGGGAGCTGTTTTTT.